This TCR beta chain emerged from a study of radiotherapy plus CTLA-4 blockade in lung cancer. Focal radiation with ipilimumab CTLA-4 blockade was given to patients with chemo-refractory metastatic non-small-cell lung cancer. Only in-frame clones appear in the TCRdb table, and some are missing; sequencing was by immunoSEQ multiplex PCR. The sample lists fewer than 40,000 clones, 60% to 75% occurring once. V gave up 1 base and J gave up 2 bases; unmatched junction bases: 2. This CDR3 region has 13 residues. From germline, CDR1 is GTSNPN and CDR2 SVGIG (reference sequence). This receptor was taken from a human donor with non-small cell lung cancer whose response to radiotherapy plus ipilimumab could not be evaluated. V gene TRBV30 combines with J gene TRBJ2-7; 7 bases map to TRBD1. Sequencing was performed on peripheral blood, taken from a patient treated with radiotherapy plus ipilimumab. CDR3 bases: TGTGCCTGGAGTGGGGGACAGACCTACGAGCAGTACTTC. Protein product: CAWSGGQTYEQYF. Full variable domain (missing parts from reference TRBV30 and TRBJ2-7): SQTIHQWPATLVQPVGSPLSLECTVEGTSNPNLYWYRQAAGRGLQLLFYSVGIGQISSEVPQNLSASRPQDRQFILSSKKLLLSDSGFYLCAWSGGQTYEQYFGPGTRLTVT.